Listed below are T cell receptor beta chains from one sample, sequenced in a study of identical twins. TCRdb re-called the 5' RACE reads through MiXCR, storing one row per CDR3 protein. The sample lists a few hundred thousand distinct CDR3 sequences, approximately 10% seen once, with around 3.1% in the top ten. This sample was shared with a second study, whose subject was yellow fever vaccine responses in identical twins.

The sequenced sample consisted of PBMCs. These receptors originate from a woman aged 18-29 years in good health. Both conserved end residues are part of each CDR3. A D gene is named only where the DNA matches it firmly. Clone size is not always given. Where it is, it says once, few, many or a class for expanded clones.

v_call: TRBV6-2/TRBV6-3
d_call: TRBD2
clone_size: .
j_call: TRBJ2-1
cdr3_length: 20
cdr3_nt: TGTGCCAGCAGTTACTCCCTGTTAGCGGGGAACACGGGTCGATACAATGAGCAGTTCTTC
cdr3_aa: CASSYSLLAGNTGRYNEQFF

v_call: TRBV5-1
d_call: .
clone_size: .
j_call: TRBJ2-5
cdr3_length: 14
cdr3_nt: TGCGCCAGCAGCTTGGAGGGGTCGTCAGAGACCCAGTACTTC
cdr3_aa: CASSLEGSSETQYF

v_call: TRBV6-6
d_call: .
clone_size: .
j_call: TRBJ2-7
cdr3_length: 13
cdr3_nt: TGTGCCAGCACCGGCGTTGGGGCATACGAGCAGTACTTC
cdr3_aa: CASTGVGAYEQYF

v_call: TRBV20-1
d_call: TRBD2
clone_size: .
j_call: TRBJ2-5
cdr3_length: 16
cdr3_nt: TGCAGTGCTAGGGATACTAGCGGGAGGACGGGAGAGACCCAGTACTTC
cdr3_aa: CSARDTSGRTGETQYF

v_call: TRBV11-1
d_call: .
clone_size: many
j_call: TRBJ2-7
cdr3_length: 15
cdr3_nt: TGTGCCAGCAGCGTTTTTGACCTGGGAGGCTACGAGCAGTACTTC
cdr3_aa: CASSVFDLGGYEQYF

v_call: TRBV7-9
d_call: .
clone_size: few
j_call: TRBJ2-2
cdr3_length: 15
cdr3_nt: TGTGCCAGCAGCTTGGGGACTCTGAAGACCGGGGAGCTGTTTTTT
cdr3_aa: CASSLGTLKTGELFF

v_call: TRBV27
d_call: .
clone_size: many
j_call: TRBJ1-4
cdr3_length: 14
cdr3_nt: TGTGCCAGCAGGGGATCAGGGGTTCGTGAAAAACTGTTTTTT
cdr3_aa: CASRGSGVREKLFF

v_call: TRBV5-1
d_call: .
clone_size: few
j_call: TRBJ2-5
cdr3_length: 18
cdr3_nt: TGCGCCAGCAGCGAAACAGGCCGGCCAAGGTTAGGAGAAGAGACCCAGTACTTC
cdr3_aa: CASSETGRPRLGEETQYF

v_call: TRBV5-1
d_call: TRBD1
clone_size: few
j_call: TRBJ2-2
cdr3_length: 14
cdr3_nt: TGCGCCAGCAGCGAGGGGGCTTCCACCGGGGAGCTGTTTTTT
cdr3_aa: CASSEGASTGELFF

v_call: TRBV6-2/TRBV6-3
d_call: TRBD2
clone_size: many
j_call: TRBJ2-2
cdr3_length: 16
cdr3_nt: TGTGCCAGCAGACCGACTAGCATTTTTGGCACCGGGGAGCTGTTTTTT
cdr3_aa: CASRPTSIFGTGELFF

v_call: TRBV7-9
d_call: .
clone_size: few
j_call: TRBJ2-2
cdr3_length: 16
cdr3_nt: TGTGCCAGCAGCTTAGGTGTAGGAAAATACACCGGGGAGCTGTTTTTT
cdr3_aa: CASSLGVGKYTGELFF

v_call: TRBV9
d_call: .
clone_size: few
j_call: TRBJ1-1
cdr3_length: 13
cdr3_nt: TGTGCCAGCAGCCCTGGCGGTCATCTTGAAGCTTTCTTT
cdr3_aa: CASSPGGHLEAFF

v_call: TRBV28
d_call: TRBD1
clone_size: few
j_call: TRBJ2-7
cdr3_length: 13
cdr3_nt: TGTGCCAGCAGTCGGACAGGGTTTAACGAGCAGTACTTC
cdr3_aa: CASSRTGFNEQYF

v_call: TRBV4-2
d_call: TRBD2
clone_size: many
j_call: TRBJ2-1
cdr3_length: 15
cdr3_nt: TGTGCCAGCAGCCAGCCTAGCGGGGGAATGAATGAGCAGTTCTTC
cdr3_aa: CASSQPSGGMNEQFF

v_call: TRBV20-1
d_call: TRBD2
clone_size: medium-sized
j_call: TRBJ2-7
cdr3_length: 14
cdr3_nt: TGCAGTGCGGGACTAGCGGGAGGGTCCTACGAGCAGTACTTC
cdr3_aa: CSAGLAGGSYEQYF

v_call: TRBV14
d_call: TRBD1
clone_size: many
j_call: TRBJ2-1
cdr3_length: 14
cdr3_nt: TGTGCCAGCAGGAACAGGGGTCTTTACAATGAGCAGTTCTTC
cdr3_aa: CASRNRGLYNEQFF

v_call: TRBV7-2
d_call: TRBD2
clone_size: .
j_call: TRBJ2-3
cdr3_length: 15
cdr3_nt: TGTGCCAGCAGCTACAGGACTAGAAAGGAAGATACGCAGTATTTT
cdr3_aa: CASSYRTRKEDTQYF

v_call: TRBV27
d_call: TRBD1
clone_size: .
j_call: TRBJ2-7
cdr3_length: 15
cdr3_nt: TGTGCCAGCAGCCCCCAATTGACAGGGGGAGGCGAGCAGTACTTC
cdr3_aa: CASSPQLTGGGEQYF

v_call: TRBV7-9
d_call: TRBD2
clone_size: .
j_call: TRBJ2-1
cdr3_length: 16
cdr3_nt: TGTGCCAGCAGACCAACCGCCCCTAGCGGCTACAATGAGCAGTTCTTC
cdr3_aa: CASRPTAPSGYNEQFF

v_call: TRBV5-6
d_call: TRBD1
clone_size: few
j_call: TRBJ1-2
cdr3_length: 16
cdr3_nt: TGTGCCAGCAGCGACCGACAGGGAGGAAGTTACTATGGCTACACCTTC
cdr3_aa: CASSDRQGGSYYGYTF

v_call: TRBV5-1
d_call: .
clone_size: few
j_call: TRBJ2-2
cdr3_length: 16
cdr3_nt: TGCGCCACCTCAAAGTCTGGCAGGCGGGCGACCGGGGAGCTGTTTTTT
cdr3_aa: CATSKSGRRATGELFF

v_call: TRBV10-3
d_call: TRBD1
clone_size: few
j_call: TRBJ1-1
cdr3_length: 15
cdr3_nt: TGTGCCATCAGAATAAGTACAGGGGAAAACACTGAAGCTTTCTTT
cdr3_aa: CAIRISTGENTEAFF

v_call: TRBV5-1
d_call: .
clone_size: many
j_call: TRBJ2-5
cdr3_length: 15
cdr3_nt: TGCGCCAGCAGCTTACGGGGGATGGGCCAAGAGACCCAGTACTTC
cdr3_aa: CASSLRGMGQETQYF

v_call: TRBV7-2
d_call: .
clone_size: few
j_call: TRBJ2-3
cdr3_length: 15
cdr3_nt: TGTGCCAGCAGCGTTAGAGAACACAGCACAGATACGCAGTATTTT
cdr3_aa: CASSVREHSTDTQYF

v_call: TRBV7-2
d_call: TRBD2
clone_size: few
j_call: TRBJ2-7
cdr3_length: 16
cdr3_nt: TGTGCCAGCAGCTTAGGAGGGACTAGCGTGACCTACGAGCAGTACTTC
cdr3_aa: CASSLGGTSVTYEQYF

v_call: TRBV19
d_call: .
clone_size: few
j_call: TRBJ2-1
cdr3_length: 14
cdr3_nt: TGTGCCAGTAGTAGGGGCCTCCTGTACAATGAGCAGTTCTTC
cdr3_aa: CASSRGLLYNEQFF

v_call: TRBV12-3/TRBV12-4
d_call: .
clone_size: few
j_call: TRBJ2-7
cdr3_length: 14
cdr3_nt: TGTGCCAGCAGTTTTCACGGTTCCCGCTACGAGCAGTACTTC
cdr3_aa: CASSFHGSRYEQYF

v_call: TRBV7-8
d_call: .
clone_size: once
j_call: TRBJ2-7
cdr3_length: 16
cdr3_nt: TGTGCCAGCAGCTCTGCCGACAAGGTCAATTCCTACGAGCAGTACTTC
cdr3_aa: CASSSADKVNSYEQYF

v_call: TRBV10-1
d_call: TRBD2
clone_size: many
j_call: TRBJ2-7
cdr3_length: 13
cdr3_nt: TGCGCCAGCCCACTAGCGGGAGCCTACGAGCAGTACTTC
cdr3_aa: CASPLAGAYEQYF

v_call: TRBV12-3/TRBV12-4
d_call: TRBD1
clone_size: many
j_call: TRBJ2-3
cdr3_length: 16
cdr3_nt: TGTGCCAGCAGTATCTACAGGTCAGGGGGTACAGATACGCAGTATTTT
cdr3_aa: CASSIYRSGGTDTQYF

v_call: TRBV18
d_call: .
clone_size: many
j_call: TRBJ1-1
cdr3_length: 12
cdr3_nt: TGTGCCAGCTCGCCAGCGGACACTGAAGCTTTCTTT
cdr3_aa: CASSPADTEAFF

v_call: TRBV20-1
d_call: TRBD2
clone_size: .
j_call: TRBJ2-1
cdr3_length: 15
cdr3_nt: TGCAGTGCTAGACGAAGACTAGCGCAGTACAATGAGCAGTTCTTC
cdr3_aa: CSARRRLAQYNEQFF

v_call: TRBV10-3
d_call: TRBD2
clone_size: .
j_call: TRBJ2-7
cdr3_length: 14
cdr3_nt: TGTGCCATCACCGGACTAGCGGGAATCTACGAGCAGTACTTC
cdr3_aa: CAITGLAGIYEQYF

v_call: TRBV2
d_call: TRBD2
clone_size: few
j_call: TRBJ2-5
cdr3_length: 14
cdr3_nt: TGTGCCAGCACCAAAGGGCAGGGAGGGGAGACCCAGTACTTC
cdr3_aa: CASTKGQGGETQYF

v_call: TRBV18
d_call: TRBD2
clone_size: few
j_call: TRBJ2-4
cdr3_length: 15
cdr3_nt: TGTGCCAGCTCACCCCCGGGACTAGAAAAAAACATTCAGTACTTC
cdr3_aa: CASSPPGLEKNIQYF

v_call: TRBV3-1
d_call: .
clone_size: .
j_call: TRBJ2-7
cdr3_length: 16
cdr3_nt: TGTGCCAGCAGCCAAGTGGGGACGCCCGGTGGGGGCGAGCAGTACTTC
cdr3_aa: CASSQVGTPGGGEQYF

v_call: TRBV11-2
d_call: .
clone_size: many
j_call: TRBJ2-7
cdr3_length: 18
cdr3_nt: TGTGCCAGCAGCTATACCGTTGGGACACAACTGTCCTCCTACGAGCAGTACTTC
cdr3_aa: CASSYTVGTQLSSYEQYF

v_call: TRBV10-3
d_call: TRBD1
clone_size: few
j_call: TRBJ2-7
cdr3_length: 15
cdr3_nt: TGTGCCATCAGGGAGGTGGGACAGGGCCTTTACGAGCAGTACTTC
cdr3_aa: CAIREVGQGLYEQYF

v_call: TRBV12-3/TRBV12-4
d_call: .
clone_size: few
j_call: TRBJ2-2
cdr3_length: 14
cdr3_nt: TGTGCCAGCAGTCCGGGACTTCAAACCGGGGAGCTGTTTTTT
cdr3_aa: CASSPGLQTGELFF

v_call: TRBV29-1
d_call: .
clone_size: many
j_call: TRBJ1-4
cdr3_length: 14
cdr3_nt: TGCAGCGTTCGCCGGACGGCAGGTTTTGAAAAACTGTTTTTT
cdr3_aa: CSVRRTAGFEKLFF

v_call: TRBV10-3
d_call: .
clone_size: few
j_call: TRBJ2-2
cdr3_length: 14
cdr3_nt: TGTGCCATCAGTGAGCCACAGGGTTCCGGGGAGCTGTTTTTT
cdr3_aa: CAISEPQGSGELFF

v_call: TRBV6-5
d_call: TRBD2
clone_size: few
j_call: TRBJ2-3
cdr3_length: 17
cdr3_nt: TGTGCCAGCAGTTACTCTGGACTAGCGGGGGCAGGAGATACGCAGTATTTT
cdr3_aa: CASSYSGLAGAGDTQYF

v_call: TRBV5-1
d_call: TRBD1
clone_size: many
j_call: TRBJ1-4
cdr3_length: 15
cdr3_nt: TGCGCCAGCAGCGCGGGACAGGCAACTAATGAAAAACTGTTTTTT
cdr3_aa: CASSAGQATNEKLFF

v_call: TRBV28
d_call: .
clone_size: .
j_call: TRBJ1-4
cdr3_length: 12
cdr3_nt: TGTGCCAGCAGACCAGGAGGTGAAAAACTGTTTTTT
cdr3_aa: CASRPGGEKLFF